The clone carrying this T cell receptor beta chain appeared many times. Its matching antigen is unknown. The sample comes from a study of glioma-infiltrating T cells. Germline lookup yields CDR1 SEHNR and CDR2 FQNEAQ (reference sequence). V shed 6 bases and J shed 1 base, with 12 bases lying between them. The CDR3 totals 14 residues. Study-level points and caveats: Gliomas, especially low-grade, showed above-expected tissue-blood divergence; non-neoplastic patients showed below. Very few CDR3 sequences were shared between tissue and blood.

The iRepertoire nested amplicon-rescue multiplex PCR amplified TCR alpha and beta CDR3s from RNA. A single record per CDR3 protein comes from TCRdb applying MiXCR to the multiplex PCR reads. The sample has roughly 190,000 distinct CDR3 sequences, more than 30% seen once. The V gene is TRBV7-9, the J gene TRBJ1-1; D gene unclear. Sequencing used glioma tissue, nonneoplastic brain tissue, or PBMCs (not recorded which). The TCR was taken from a human donor with low-grade glioma or glioblastoma, undergoing nonglioma brain surgery, or in good health (not recorded which). The CDR3 DNA reads as TGTGCCAGCAGTTCCACCCGGGGGAACACTGAAGCTTTCTTT. Protein: CASSSTRGNTEAFF.